Below, one T cell receptor (beta chain) is given with its context. As yet, its antigen is unknown. Sequenced material consisted of expressed TCRB transcripts (all of the isolated RNA was reverse transcribed). Repertoires were generated with immunoSEQ multiplex PCR, while TCRdb's copy carries only in-frame clones and drops some. Of 150,000 to 190,000 clones in the sample, 11% were seen once. The entry originates in a study of beta chain features in type 1 diabetes. Germline V CDR1 and CDR2: SGHTA, FQGTGA. The germline V and J ends were trimmed by 3 bases and 0 bases, with 5 bases remaining between them. The CDR3 has 13 amino acids. CD45RO/CCR7/CD25/CD127/CD95/CD27 separated CD4+ naive, central memory, regulatory and stem cell-like memory cells by sorting. Study-level findings and limits: Type 1 diabetes patients had TCRB CDR3s that were shorter (moderately but significantly so) in all four CD4+ subsets.

The V call is TRBV7-3, the J call TRBJ1-2; D is ambiguous. The sequenced sample consisted of central memory CD4+ T cells from blood. This clonotype originated in a man between 18 and 29 years old in good health. The CDR3 DNA follows: TGTGCCAGCAGCTTGAGTCCTAACTATGGCTACACCTTC. It translates to CASSLSPNYGYTF.